This T cell receptor beta chain was retrieved from a study of control samples from healthy donors and cancer patients. Data came from immunoSEQ multiplex PCR; TCRdb stores just in-frame clones and leaves some out. The table records roughly 120,000 clones, 85% to 95% of them present only once. Comments on this clone: At one boundary the junction diverges from the germline segment, which might be a read error.

CDR1 and CDR2 (germline): SQVTM, ANQGSEA. This CDR3 spans 14 amino acids. Sequenced material: PBMCs. The chain employs TRBV29-1 and TRBJ2-5; 10 positions match TRBD2. The receptor was isolated from a man in his fifties or sixties with head and neck cancer. Here the CDR3 DNA reads TGCAGCGGAGATTCTAGCGGGGGTCAAGGGACCCAGTACTTC. It specifies CSGDSSGGQGTQYF.